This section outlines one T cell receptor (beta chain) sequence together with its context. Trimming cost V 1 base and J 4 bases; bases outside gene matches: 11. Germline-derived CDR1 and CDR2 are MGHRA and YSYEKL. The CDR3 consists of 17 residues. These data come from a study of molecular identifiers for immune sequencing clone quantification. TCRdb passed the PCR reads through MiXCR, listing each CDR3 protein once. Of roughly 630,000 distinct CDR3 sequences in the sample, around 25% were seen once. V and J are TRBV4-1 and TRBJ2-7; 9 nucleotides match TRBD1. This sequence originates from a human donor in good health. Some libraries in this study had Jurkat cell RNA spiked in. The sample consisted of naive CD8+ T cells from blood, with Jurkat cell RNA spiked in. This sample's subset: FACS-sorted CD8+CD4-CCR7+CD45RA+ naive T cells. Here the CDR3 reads CASSQAGLPGTGYEQYF. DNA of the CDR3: TGCGCCAGCAGCCAAGCAGGGTTACCCGGGACAGGGTACGAGCAGTACTTC.